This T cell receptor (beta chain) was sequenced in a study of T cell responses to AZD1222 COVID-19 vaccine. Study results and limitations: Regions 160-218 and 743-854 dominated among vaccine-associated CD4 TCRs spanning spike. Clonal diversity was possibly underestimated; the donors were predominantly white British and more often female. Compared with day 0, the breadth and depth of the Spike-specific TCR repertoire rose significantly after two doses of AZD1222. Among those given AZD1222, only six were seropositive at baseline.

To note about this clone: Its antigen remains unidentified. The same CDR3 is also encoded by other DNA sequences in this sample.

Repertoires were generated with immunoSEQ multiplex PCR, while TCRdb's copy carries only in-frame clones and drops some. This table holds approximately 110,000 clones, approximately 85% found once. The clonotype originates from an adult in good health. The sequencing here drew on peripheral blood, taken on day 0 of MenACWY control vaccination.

CDR3 coding DNA: TGTGCCAGCAGCTTAGGGACAGGGGGCTATGGCTACACCTTC. Residues: CASSLGTGGYGYTF. The chain uses TRBV13 and TRBJ1-2, with TRBD1 identical over 9 bases. The V and J ends lost 0 bases and 4 bases, in that order; junction bases with no gene match: 0. CDR1 is PRHDT, CDR2 FYEKMQ, per germline (reference sequence). The CDR3 sequence is 14 residues long.